Below, 17 T cell receptor beta chains from the same sample are listed, as sequenced in a study of cytomegalovirus exposure and HLA in healthy donors. The PCR made use of 60 Vbeta and 13 Jbeta primers. Some clones are missing from TCRdb's copy, which holds only in-frame ones; the method was immunoSEQ multiplex PCR. Among about 160,000 clones, 80% were seen once, and the ten largest hold about a tenth. The sample taken for sequencing was PBMCs. The receptor source for this set is a man aged 18 to 30 in good health and CMV-seropositive.

V usage is TRBV5-1 and J usage is TRBJ2-1; weak D call: TRBD2 (7 bases). V was shortened by 1 base and J by 2 bases, with 19 bases between the two germline ends. CDR3 length: 18 amino acids. Germline V CDR1 and CDR2: SGHRS, YFSETQ. The CDR3 reads CASSLWPSGGATYNEQFF. The CDR3 DNA sequence: TGCGCCAGCAGCTTGTGGCCTAGTGGGGGGGCCACCTACAATGAGCAGTTCTTC. Full variable domain (rest looked up from reference TRBV5-1 and TRBJ2-1): KAGVTQTPRYLIKTRGQQVTLSCSPISGHRSVSWYQQTPGQGLQFLFEYFSETQRNKGNFPGRFSGRQFSNSRSEMNVSTLELGDSALYLCASSLWPSGGATYNEQFFGPGTRLTVL.

The rearrangement uses TRBV7-3 and TRBJ2-1, with D tentatively TRBD1 (6 bases). The CDR3 extends over 13 amino acids. The V gene lost 5 bases and the J gene lost 8 bases, with 13 bases spanning the gap. Germline-derived CDR1 and CDR2 are SGHTA and FQGTGA. The CDR3 sequence: CASSKQGRDEQFF. The DNA of the CDR3 is TGTGCCAGCAGCAAACAGGGCAGGGATGAGCAGTTCTTC.

The rearrangement joins TRBV7-9 to TRBJ2-1; 7 nucleotides line up with TRBD2. J was trimmed by 4 bases and V by 4 bases; bases with no gene match: 7. CDR3 length equals 15 residues. Germline assignment: CDR1 SEHNR and CDR2 FQNEAQ (reference sequence). The CDR3 reads CASSSSGSTYNEQFF. CDR3 in DNA: TGTGCCAGCAGCTCTAGCGGTTCAACGTACAATGAGCAGTTCTTC.

The rearrangement joins TRBV19 to TRBJ2-7; 7 nucleotides line up with TRBD2. J gave up 4 bases and V 4 bases, and 7 bases lay outside the gene matches. This CDR3 is 14 amino acids long. Germline CDR1 and CDR2: LNHDA and SQIVND (reference sequence). CDR3 loop: CASSKRGRSYEQYF. The CDR3 DNA follows: TGTGCCAGTAGTAAACGCGGGAGATCGTACGAGCAGTACTTC.

The chain links TRBV7-8 to TRBJ2-7, with a weak D call TRBD2 (6 bases). The germline V gene encodes CDR1 SGHVS and CDR2 FQNEAQ. V was shortened by 1 base and J by 2 bases, with 12 bases between the two germline ends. The CDR3 is 15 amino acids. CDR3 bases: TGTGCCAGCAGCTTAGAAGGGGCGGGAACCTACGAGCAGTACTTC. Translating it yields CASSLEGAGTYEQYF.

The V gene is TRBV5-4, the J gene TRBJ2-1; the D is unclear. Trimming removed 0 bases at V and 15 bases at J, with 16 bases between. This CDR3 has 13 amino acids. Germline CDR1 reads SGHNT; CDR2 reads YYREEE (reference sequence). The CDR3 DNA sequence: TGTGCCAGCAGCTTGGAATGGCCAGGCGAGAGGTTCTTC. Protein sequence: CASSLEWPGERFF.

V gene TRBV4-1 combines with J gene TRBJ2-1; tentative D call: TRBD2 (6 bases). V was pared by 1 base and J by 7 bases, with 14 bases between. Germline lookup yields CDR1 MGHRA and CDR2 YSYEKL. The CDR3 has 15 residues. The CDR3 region has the DNA TGCGCCAGCAGCCAAGTGACTAGTGGGGTAAATGAGCAGTTCTTC. Encoded protein: CASSQVTSGVNEQFF.

The chain links TRBV4-3 to TRBJ2-1, with 8 bases identical to TRBD2. The CDR3 is 17 residues long. Trimming at V came to 0 bases and at J to 7 bases, leaving 11 bases not matched to a gene. Germline V lookup: CDR1 LGHNA, CDR2 YSLEER. In nucleotides, the CDR3 is TGCGCCAGCAGCCAAGAAGGTAGCGGGACAATTGGTAATGAGCAGTTCTTC. Amino acid sequence: CASSQEGSGTIGNEQFF.

With regard to this clone: Likely a read error: the CDR3 ends without its conserved phenylalanine or tryptophan. The J gene is TRBJ1-6, the V gene TRBV19, with D unresolved. V was pared by 5 bases and J by 0 bases, with 11 bases between. The CDR3 spans 16 residues. Germline V gives CDR1 LNHDA, CDR2 SQIVND (reference sequence). The CDR3 bases are TGTGCCAGTAGTCCTCGGATGGGCTCCTATAATTCACCCCTCCACCTT. This codes for CASSPRMGSYNSPLHL.

This clone was detected once. The chain combines TRBV14 with TRBJ2-6; D not certain. The V end was cut by 4 bases, the J end by 0 bases, with 4 bases between. Germline V gene data show CDR1 as SGHDN and CDR2 as FVKESK. CDR3 size: 14 residues. CDR3 in DNA: TGTGCCAGCAGCCCGTACTCTGGGGCCAACGTCCTGACTTTC. It yields the protein CASSPYSGANVLTF.

J is TRBJ1-5 and V is TRBV10-2, with 8 bases identical to TRBD1. V dropped 1 base and J dropped 7; count of bases not matched to a gene: 6. Germline CDR1 and CDR2: WSHSY and SAAADI. The CDR3 is 15 residues long. This CDR3 reads CASSEWGTGTQPQHF. The CDR3 coding sequence is TGCGCCAGCAGTGAGTGGGGGACAGGAACCCAGCCCCAGCATTTT.

V usage is TRBV7-6 and J usage is TRBJ1-1, with 12 positions matching TRBD1. V lost 5 bases to trimming and J lost 0 bases; unmatched junction nucleotides: 7. From germline, CDR1 is SGHVS and CDR2 FNYEAQ. The CDR3 loop spans 17 amino acids. CDR3 sequence: CASSQAGTGGLNTEAFF. The CDR3 coding sequence is TGTGCCAGCAGCCAAGCGGGGACAGGGGGCTTGAACACTGAAGCTTTCTTT.

This chain connects TRBV5-1 to TRBJ1-1; no clear D gene. The CDR3 is made up of 11 amino acids. Germline-derived CDR1 and CDR2 are SGHRS and YFSETQ. Trimming shortened V by 5 bases and J by 12 bases, and 14 bases separated the two germline ends. The CDR3 DNA follows: TGCGCCAGCAGTTCAGACCGGCGGTCTTTCTTT. This encodes CASSSDRRSFF. Looking up the rest from reference TRBV5-1 and TRBJ1-1 gives the full variable domain: KAGVTQTPRYLIKTRGQQVTLSCSPISGHRSVSWYQQTPGQGLQFLFEYFSETQRNKGNFPGRFSGRQFSNSRSEMNVSTLELGDSALYLCASSSDRRSFFGQGTRLTVV.

CDR3 in amino acids: CASSQEVNIRTDTQYF. DNA of the CDR3: TGTGCCAGCAGCCAAGAGGTGAACATCCGCACAGATACGCAGTATTTT. The chain has TRBV4-2 and TRBJ2-3; the D is unclear. The CDR3 is 16 residues long. Germline loops: CDR1 LGHNA, CDR2 YNFKEQ. Trimming took 0 bases from V and 1 from J, leaving 11 bases between them.

This chain uses TRBV7-9 with TRBJ1-2; no clear D gene. The V gene lost 2 bases and the J gene lost 8 bases, with 12 bases spanning the gap. Germline CDR1 and CDR2: SEHNR and FQNEAQ (reference sequence). This CDR3 has 13 residues. As DNA, the CDR3 is TGTGCCAGCAGCTTATCCCCCGGGTTCGGCTACACCTTC. Amino acid sequence: CASSLSPGFGYTF.

The genes are TRBV5-5 and TRBJ2-7; D is perhaps TRBD1 (5 bases). Germline CDR1 and CDR2: SGHKS and YYEKEE (reference sequence). CDR3 length: 12 residues. Deletions cut 4 bases from V and 2 bases from J, with 7 bases between. CDR3 residues: CASSVDTYEQYF. In DNA form, the CDR3 reads TGTGCCAGCAGCGTGGACACCTACGAGCAGTACTTC.

The chain uses TRBV9 and TRBJ1-2, with D maybe TRBD1 (6 bases). This CDR3 is built from 13 residues. Trimming shortened V by 3 bases and J by 1 base, and 7 bases separated the two germline ends. Germline V lookup: CDR1 SGDLS, CDR2 YYNGEE. The CDR3 reads CASSEDSNYGYTF. The CDR3 DNA follows: TGTGCCAGCAGCGAGGACAGTAACTATGGCTACACCTTC. The whole variable domain, remainder taken from reference TRBV9 and TRBJ1-2, is DSGVTQTPKHLITATGQRVTLRCSPRSGDLSVYWYQQSLDQGLQFLIQYYNGEERAKGNILERFSAQQFPDLHSELNLSSLELGDSALYFCASSEDSNYGYTFGSGTRLTVV.